This T cell receptor (beta chain) was sequenced during a study of somatic mutations in cytotoxic T cells in rheumatoid arthritis. Overall study results and limits: A single CD8+ clone exceeded 20% of CD8+ cells in 8 of 65 patients.

About this clone itself: What it binds is not known.

Sequencing used immunoSEQ multiplex PCR; TCRdb keeps in-frame clones, though not all of them. This sample has about 10,000 clones; roughly 90% occur once, and the top ten carry 0.85% to 1.4%. J lost 0 bases, V lost 4 bases, and 8 bases had no gene match. The CDR3 runs to 17 residues. Germline CDR1 LNHDA, CDR2 SQIVND (reference sequence). The origin of this receptor is a woman younger than 35 with rheumatoid arthritis. Sequencing was carried out using CD4+ T cells sorted from blood. The V call is TRBV19, the J call TRBJ1-5; 8 bases are shared with TRBD1. The CDR3 DNA reads as TGTGCCAGTAGTACCAGACAGGGGCCGGGTAGCAATCAGCCCCAGCATTTT. This gives the protein CASSTRQGPGSNQPQHF.